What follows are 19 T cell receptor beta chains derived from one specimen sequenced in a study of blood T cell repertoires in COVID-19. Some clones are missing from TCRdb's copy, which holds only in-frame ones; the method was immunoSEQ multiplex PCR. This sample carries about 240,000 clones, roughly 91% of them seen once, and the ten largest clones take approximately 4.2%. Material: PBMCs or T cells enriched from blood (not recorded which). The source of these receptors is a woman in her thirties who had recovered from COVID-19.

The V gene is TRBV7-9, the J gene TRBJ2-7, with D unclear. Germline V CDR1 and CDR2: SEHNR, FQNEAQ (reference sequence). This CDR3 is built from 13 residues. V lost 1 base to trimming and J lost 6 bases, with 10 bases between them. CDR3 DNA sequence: TGTGCCAGCAGCTTAGTAGAGGTAGGCGAGCAGTACTTC. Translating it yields CASSLVEVGEQYF. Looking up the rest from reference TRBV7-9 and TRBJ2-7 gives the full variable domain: DTGVSQNPRHKITKRGQNVTFRCDPISEHNRLYWYRQTLGQGPEFLTYFQNEAQLEKSRLLSDRFSAERPKGSFSTLEIQRTEQGDSAMYLCASSLVEVGEQYFGPGTRLTVT.

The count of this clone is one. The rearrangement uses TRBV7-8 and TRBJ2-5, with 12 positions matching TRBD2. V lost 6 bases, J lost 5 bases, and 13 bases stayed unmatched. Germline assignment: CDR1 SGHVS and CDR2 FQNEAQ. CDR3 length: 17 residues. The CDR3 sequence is CASSTSSSGREVETQYF. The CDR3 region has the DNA TGTGCCAGCAGTACAAGTTCTAGCGGGAGGGAGGTGGAGACCCAGTACTTC. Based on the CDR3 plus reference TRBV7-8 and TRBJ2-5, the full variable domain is GAGVSQSPRYKVAKRGQDVALRCDPISGHVSLFWYQQALGQGPEFLTYFQNEAQLDKSGLPSDRFFAERPEGSVSTLKIQRTQQEDSAVYLCASSTSSSGREVETQYFGPGTRLLVL.

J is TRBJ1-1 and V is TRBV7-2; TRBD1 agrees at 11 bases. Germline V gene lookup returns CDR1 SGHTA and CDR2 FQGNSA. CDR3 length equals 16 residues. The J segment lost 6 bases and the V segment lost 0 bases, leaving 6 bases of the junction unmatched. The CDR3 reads CASSLARGQGASEAFF. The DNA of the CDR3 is TGTGCCAGCAGCTTAGCGCGAGGACAGGGGGCTTCTGAAGCTTTCTTT.

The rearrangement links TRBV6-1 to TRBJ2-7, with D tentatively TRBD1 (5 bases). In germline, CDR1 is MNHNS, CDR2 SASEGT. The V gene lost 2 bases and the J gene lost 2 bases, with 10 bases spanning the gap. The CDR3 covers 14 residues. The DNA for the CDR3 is TGTGCCAGCAGTGAACAGGGCCCTACCTACGAGCAGTACTTC. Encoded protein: CASSEQGPTYEQYF.

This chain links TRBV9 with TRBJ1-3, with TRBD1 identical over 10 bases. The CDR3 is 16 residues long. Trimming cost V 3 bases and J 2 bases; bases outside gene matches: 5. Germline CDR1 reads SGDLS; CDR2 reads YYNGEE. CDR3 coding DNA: TGTGCCAGCAGCGGAGCCGGACAGGGGGCTGGAAACACCATATATTTT. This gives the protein CASSGAGQGAGNTIYF.

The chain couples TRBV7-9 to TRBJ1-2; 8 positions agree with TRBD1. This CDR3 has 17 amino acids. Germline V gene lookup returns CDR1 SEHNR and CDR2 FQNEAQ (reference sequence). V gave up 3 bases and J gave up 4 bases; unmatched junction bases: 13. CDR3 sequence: CASSFPSSTGESYGYTF. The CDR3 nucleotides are TGTGCCAGCAGCTTCCCCTCATCGACAGGGGAATCCTATGGCTACACCTTC. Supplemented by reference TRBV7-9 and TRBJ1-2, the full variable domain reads DTGVSQNPRHKITKRGQNVTFRCDPISEHNRLYWYRQTLGQGPEFLTYFQNEAQLEKSRLLSDRFSAERPKGSFSTLEIQRTEQGDSAMYLCASSFPSSTGESYGYTFGSGTRLTVV.

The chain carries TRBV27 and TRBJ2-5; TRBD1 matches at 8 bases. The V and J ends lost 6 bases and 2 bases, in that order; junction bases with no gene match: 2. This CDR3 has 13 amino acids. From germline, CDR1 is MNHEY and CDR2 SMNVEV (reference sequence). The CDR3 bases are TGTGCCAGCAGCCGGGACAGGCAAGAGACCCAGTACTTC. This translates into CASSRDRQETQYF.

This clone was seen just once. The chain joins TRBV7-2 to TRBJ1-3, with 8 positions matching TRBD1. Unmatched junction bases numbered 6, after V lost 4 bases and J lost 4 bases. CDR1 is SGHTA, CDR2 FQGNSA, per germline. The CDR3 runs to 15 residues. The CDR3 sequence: CASSSATGAGNTIYF. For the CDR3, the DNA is TGTGCCAGCAGCTCAGCGACAGGGGCCGGAAACACCATATATTTT.

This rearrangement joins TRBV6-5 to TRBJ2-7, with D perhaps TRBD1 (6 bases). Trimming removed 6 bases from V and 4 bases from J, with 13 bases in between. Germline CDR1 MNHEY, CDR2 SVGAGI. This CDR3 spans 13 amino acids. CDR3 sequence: CASRSRDIYEQYF. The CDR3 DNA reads TGTGCCAGCAGGTCCCGGGACATTTACGAGCAGTACTTC.

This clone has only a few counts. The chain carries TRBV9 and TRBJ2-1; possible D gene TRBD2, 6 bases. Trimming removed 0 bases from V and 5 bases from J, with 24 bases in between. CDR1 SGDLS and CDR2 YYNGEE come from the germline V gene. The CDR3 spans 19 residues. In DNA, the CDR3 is TGTGCCAGCAGCGTAGAAAAAGAAGGCTGGCGGGATGATAACAATGAGCAGTTCTTC. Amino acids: CASSVEKEGWRDDNNEQFF.

CDR3 in DNA: TGTGCCAGCAGCTCGGACAGGGCCTATGGCTACACCTTC. It translates to CASSSDRAYGYTF. This chain joins TRBV11-2 and TRBJ1-2, with 8 bases identical to TRBD1. Trimming took 4 bases from V and 4 from J; bases not matched to a gene: 2. CDR3 length: 13 residues. CDR1 is SGHAT, CDR2 FQNNGV, per germline.

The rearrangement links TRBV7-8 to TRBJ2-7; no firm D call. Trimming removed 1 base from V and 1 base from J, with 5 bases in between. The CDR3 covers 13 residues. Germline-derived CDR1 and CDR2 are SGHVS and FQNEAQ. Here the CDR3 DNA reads TGTGCCAGCAGCTTAGTCATGTCCTACGAGCAGTACTTC. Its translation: CASSLVMSYEQYF.

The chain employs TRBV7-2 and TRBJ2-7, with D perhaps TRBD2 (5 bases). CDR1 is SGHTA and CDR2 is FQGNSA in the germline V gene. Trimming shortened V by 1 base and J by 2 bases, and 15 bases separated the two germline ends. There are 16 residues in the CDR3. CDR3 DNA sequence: TGTGCCAGCAGCTTAGGATCGAGCGGTGTACCCTACGAGCAGTACTTC. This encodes CASSLGSSGVPYEQYF.

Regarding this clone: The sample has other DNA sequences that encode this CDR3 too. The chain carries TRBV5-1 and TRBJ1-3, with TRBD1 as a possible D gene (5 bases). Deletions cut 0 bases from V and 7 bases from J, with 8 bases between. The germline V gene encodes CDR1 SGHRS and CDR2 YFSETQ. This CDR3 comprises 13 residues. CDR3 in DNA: TGCGCCAGCAGCTTGGATGGGGGGAACACCATATATTTT. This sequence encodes CASSLDGGNTIYF.

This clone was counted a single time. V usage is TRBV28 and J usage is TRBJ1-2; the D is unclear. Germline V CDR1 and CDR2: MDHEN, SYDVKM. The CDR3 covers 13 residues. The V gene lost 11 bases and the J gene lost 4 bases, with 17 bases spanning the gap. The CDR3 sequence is CAAFRGYGYGYTF. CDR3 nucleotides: TGTGCCGCTTTCCGAGGGTACGGCTATGGCTACACCTTC.

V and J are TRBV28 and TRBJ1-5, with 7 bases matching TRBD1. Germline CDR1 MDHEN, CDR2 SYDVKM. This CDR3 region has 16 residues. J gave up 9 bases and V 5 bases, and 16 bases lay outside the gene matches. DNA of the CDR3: TGTGCCAGCAGTCCCCGACAGGGTTTTTCCATCGGGCCCCAGCATTTT. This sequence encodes CASSPRQGFSIGPQHF.

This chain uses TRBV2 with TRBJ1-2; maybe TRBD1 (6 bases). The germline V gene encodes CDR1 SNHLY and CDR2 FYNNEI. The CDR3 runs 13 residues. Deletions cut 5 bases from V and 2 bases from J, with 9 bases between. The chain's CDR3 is CASSRTDNYGYTF. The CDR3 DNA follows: TGTGCCAGCAGTAGGACAGACAACTATGGCTACACCTTC.

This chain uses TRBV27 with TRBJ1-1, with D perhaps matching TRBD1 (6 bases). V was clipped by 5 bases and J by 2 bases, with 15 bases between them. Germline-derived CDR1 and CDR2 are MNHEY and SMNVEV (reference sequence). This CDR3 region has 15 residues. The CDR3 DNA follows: TGTGCCAGCAGTCATTACAGGGCCGAAAACACTGAAGCTTTCTTT. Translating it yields CASSHYRAENTEAFF.

The CDR3 DNA follows: TGTGCCAGCAGCTCTCTCCTTGAAGCTTTCTTT. It specifies CASSSLLEAFF. This chain connects TRBV11-2 to TRBJ1-1, with D uncertain. The ends were cut back, 4 bases at V and 7 bases at J, with 7 bases in the middle. Germline values: CDR1 SGHAT, CDR2 FQNNGV. The CDR3 is made up of 11 amino acids.